These 15 T cell receptor beta chains were sequenced from one sample in a study of T cell clusters in autoimmune cytopenias (dated by TCRdb to between 2018 and 2021). The sequencer was an Illumina MiSeq. TRB rearrangements were amplified by multiplex PCR following a touch-down protocol, with the TRB-A and TRB-B primer pools mixed in one tube. TCRdb reprocessed the reads and provides one entry for every CDR3 protein sequence; no DNA is given. The sample table includes approximately 7,500 distinct CDR3 sequences. The top ten clonotypes cover roughly 31% of the sample. Per sample, around 230 ng of peripheral blood genomic DNA, 35,000 to 40,000 genome equivalents, was used for TRB amplification. These data were likewise used in another study, on T cell repertoires in aging, cancer and after chemotherapy.

The specimen sequenced was peripheral blood. These receptor sequences come from a human donor with an autoimmune cytopenia or autoimmune hepatitis (not recorded which).

The chain combines TRBV25-1 with TRBJ2-7; TCRdb's assignment of TRBD1 cannot be checked, as there is no DNA. Germline CDR1 is MGHDK and CDR2 is SYGVNS. This CDR3 has 14 residues. CDR3 amino acids: CASSAPGHLYEQYF.

This clonotype is deemed medium-sized (0.01 to 0.1%) by its frequency. This chain links TRBV20-1 with TRBJ2-5; TCRdb's D call of TRBD2 is untestable without DNA. This CDR3 comprises 16 residues. The germline CDR1 and CDR2 sequences are DFQATT and SNEGSKA (reference sequence). CDR3 amino acids: CSARWLAGGPGETQYF.

The rearrangement links TRBV18 to TRBJ2-7. CDR3 length: 12 amino acids. In germline, CDR1 is KGHSH, CDR2 LQKENI. CDR3 residues: CASSPTNNEQYF.

In terms of frequency, this clonotype is medium-sized. V is TRBV7-9 and J is TRBJ2-1; the D call from TCRdb, TRBD2, cannot be confirmed without DNA. The germline V gene encodes CDR1 SEHNR and CDR2 FQNEAQ (reference sequence). CDR3 length equals 14 residues. The chain's CDR3 is CASSLEGLVGEQFF.

This rearrangement joins TRBV27 to TRBJ1-4; no DNA is available, so the TRBD1 call from TCRdb remains unchecked. CDR1 MNHEY and CDR2 SMNVEV come from the germline V gene (reference sequence). CDR3 length: 15 amino acids. The chain's CDR3 is CASSPGWSTNEKLFF.

The V call is TRBV19, the J call TRBJ1-3; the TRBD1 assignment by TCRdb is unverifiable without DNA. The CDR3 contains 16 residues. Germline V gene data show CDR1 as LNHDA and CDR2 as SQIVND (reference sequence). The CDR3 loop reads CASRGLDRTSGNTIYF. Supplemented by reference TRBV19 and TRBJ1-3, the full variable domain reads DGGITQSPKYLFRKEGQNVTLSCEQNLNHDAMYWYRQDPGQGLRLIYYSQIVNDFQKGDIAEGYSVSREKKESFPLTVTSAQKNPTAFYLCASRGLDRTSGNTIYFGEGSWLTVV.

The chain couples TRBV6-5 to TRBJ1-1. From germline, CDR1 is MNHEY and CDR2 SVGAGI. This CDR3 is built from 15 residues. CDR3 sequence reads: CASSYSGLMNTEAFF.

This clonotype is medium-sized by frequency. The V call is TRBV30, the J call TRBJ1-6; TCRdb proposes TRBD1, but this gene call is untestable without DNA. Germline V lookup: CDR1 GTSNPN, CDR2 SVGIG (reference sequence). The CDR3 has 14 residues. Here the CDR3 reads CAWRPLSLGGPLHF. Full variable domain (rest looked up from reference TRBV30 and TRBJ1-6): SQTIHQWPATLVQPVGSPLSLECTVEGTSNPNLYWYRQAAGRGLQLLFYSVGIGQISSEVPQNLSASRPQDRQFILSSKKLLLSDSGFYLCAWRPLSLGGPLHFGNGTRLTVT.

Judged by frequency, this clonotype is medium-sized. This chain joins TRBV7-3 and TRBJ2-6. CDR1 SGHTA and CDR2 FQGTGA come from the germline V gene. The CDR3 length is 14 residues. The CDR3 reads CASSLGTGANVLTF.

This sequence joins TRBV10-3 and TRBJ2-7; TCRdb's D call, TRBD2, is unchecked because there is no DNA. CDR1 and CDR2 from the germline V gene are ENHRY and SYGVKD. The length of the CDR3 is 15 residues. CDR3 in amino acids: CAISESREGQGEQYF.

The V and J genes are TRBV6-2 or TRBV6-3 and TRBJ2-3; the D gene TCRdb calls, TRBD2, cannot be checked with no DNA. The CDR3 has 16 amino acids. Per the germline V gene, CDR1 is MNHEY and CDR2 is SVGEGT. The CDR3 protein is CASSPWASGGPDTQYF.

This clonotype is deemed medium-sized (0.01 to 0.1%) by its frequency. The rearrangement uses TRBV7-9 and TRBJ2-1; TCRdb calls TRBD1, which cannot be checked without DNA. The CDR3 totals 15 residues. Germline V CDR1 and CDR2: SEHNR, FQNEAQ (reference sequence). The CDR3 here is CASSRPSGTRNEQFF.

This clonotype registers medium-sized by frequency. The rearrangement uses TRBV12-3 or TRBV12-4 and TRBJ2-1; TCRdb returns TRBD2, unconfirmable since there is no DNA. The CDR3 length is 16 residues. The CDR3 is CASSPRLAGGPYEQFF.

Frequency places this clonotype as medium-sized. This chain connects TRBV29-1 to TRBJ1-6; the D call of TRBD1 rests on TCRdb alone, since no DNA is present to check it. CDR1 SQVTM and CDR2 ANQGSEA come from the germline V gene. The CDR3 length is 14 residues. The CDR3 spells CSVRTGGDNSPLHF.

V and J are TRBV7-9 and TRBJ1-2; TCRdb lists TRBD1, though no DNA is available to test this call. CDR3 length: 18 residues. Per the germline V gene, CDR1 is SEHNR and CDR2 is FQNEAQ (reference sequence). The CDR3 reads CASSLARGGTGTGEGYTF.